This T cell receptor (beta chain) was captured by sequencing in a study of regulatory T cells in long-lasting Graves disease. Germline CDR1 reads SGHRS; CDR2 reads YFSETQ. This CDR3 has 14 amino acids. The junction had 0 bases not matched to a gene; V was cut back by 3 bases and J by 2 bases. Described time point: newly diagnosed GD, antithyroid drugs for less than 3 months. PBMCs provided the RNA from which the TCR library was made. American Thyroid Association guidelines defined how Graves' disease was diagnosed. This clonotype was seen at least ten times. iRepertoire HTBI primers and Arm-PCR of CDR3 regions built TCR beta libraries. TCRdb reanalysed the multiplex PCR reads using MiXCR and keeps one entry per CDR3 protein. This sample has about 350,000 distinct CDR3 sequences; roughly 17% occur once, and the top ten carry roughly 27%. The same data also went into a second study, on T cells in Graves' hyperthyroidism and ophthalmopathy. Per that study: Primed by the HTBI set, a first-round RT-PCR was run on the TCR CDR3. Most thyroid-expanded clonotypes above 0.001 were also found in blood.

V usage is TRBV5-1 and J usage is TRBJ2-7, with TRBD2 matching over 12 bases. The specimen was peripheral blood mononuclear cells (PBMCs), collected at new diagnosis, from a patient treated with antithyroid drugs. This TCR was recovered from a man in his forties with Graves disease. Here the CDR3 reads CASSSSGGAYEQYF. In nucleotides, the CDR3 is TGCGCCAGCAGCTCTAGCGGGGGGGCCTACGAGCAGTACTTC.